This T cell receptor (beta chain) was captured by sequencing in a study of T cell responses to AZD1222 COVID-19 vaccine. Overall study: Samples with a second dose at about 4 or about 12 weeks were pooled together. Notes on the study in general: Most donors were white British, females outnumbered males, and clonal diversity was possibly underestimated.

Sequenced by immunoSEQ multiplex PCR; TCRdb stores in-frame clones only, minus some. The sample lists some 130,000 clones, less than 95% occurring once. This clone has a single count. Its antigen is currently unknown. The clonotype originates from an adult in good health. The sequencing used peripheral blood, collected on day 0 of AZD1222 vaccination.

As DNA, the CDR3 is TGTGCCAGCAGCAGCGACAGTTCTGAAGCTTTCTTT. Protein sequence: CASSSDSSEAFF. The chain carries TRBV6-5 and TRBJ1-1, with D perhaps matching TRBD1 (5 bases). The CDR3 covers 12 residues. V was shortened by 6 bases and J by 6 bases, with 11 bases between the two germline ends. The germline V gene has CDR1 MNHEY and CDR2 SVGAGI.